These 2 T cell receptor beta chains were all obtained from the same sample, sequenced in a study of blood T cells in healthy people across ages (dated by TCRdb to the mid-2010s). Libraries came from 5' RACE. Sequencer: Illumina HiSeq 2500. The second PCR ran for roughly 7 to 12 cycles and used a J-beta primer mix along with a sample-barcoded 5' primer. The public reads were run again by TCRdb, first through fastp at Q25 and then through MiXCR, and only productive beta chains were kept. Rows with one shared CDR3 protein collapse into an entry with the most common genes and DNA. In this sample the table shows about 970,000 distinct CDR3 sequences, roughly 51% of which occur a single time. The leading ten clones occupy about 20% of the sample. Sequences were obtained from blood. The receptors here all came from a woman aged 55-70 years in good health.

This clonotype was seen just once. The chain combines TRBV6-2 or TRBV6-3 with TRBJ2-7; 8 positions match TRBD2. The CDR3 runs 15 residues. Germline CDR1 and CDR2: MNHEY and SVGEGT. With V trimmed by 7 bases and J by 7 bases, 15 bases remained unmatched. CDR3 DNA sequence: TGTGCCAGCAAGACGAGCGGGGGCCCGGGGAATGAGCAGTACTTC. Amino acid sequence: CASKTSGGPGNEQYF.

The rearrangement uses TRBV29-1 and TRBJ1-1, with 10 bases fitting TRBD1. This CDR3 has 14 amino acids. The V gene's germline CDR1 is SQVTM and CDR2 ANQGSEA. J gave up 0 bases and V 6 bases, and 4 bases lay outside the gene matches. The CDR3 sequence is CSVWTGGVNTEAFF. CDR3 DNA sequence: TGCAGCGTCTGGACAGGGGGGGTGAACACTGAAGCTTTCTTT.